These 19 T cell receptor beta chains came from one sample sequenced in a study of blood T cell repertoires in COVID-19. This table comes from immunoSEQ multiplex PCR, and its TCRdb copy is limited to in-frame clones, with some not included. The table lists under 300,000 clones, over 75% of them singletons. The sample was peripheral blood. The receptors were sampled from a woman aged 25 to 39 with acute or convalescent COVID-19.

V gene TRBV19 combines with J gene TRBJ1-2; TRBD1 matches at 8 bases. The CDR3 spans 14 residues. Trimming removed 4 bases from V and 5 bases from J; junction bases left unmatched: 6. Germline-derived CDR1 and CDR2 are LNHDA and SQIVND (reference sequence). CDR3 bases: TGTGCCAGTAGTAACCGACAGGGGACTTATGGCTACACCTTC. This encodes CASSNRQGTYGYTF.

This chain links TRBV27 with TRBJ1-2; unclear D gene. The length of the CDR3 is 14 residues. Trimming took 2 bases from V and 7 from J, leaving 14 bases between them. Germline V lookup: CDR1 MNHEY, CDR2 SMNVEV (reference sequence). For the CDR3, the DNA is TGTGCCAGCAGTTTACACTCGGGGATGGGTGGCTACACCTTC. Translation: CASSLHSGMGGYTF.

The CDR3 sequence is CSASLRGIGYTF. The DNA of the CDR3 is TGCAGTGCTAGTCTCAGGGGGATTGGCTACACCTTC. The chain employs TRBV20-1 and TRBJ1-2; 7 bases align to TRBD1. Germline trimming cut 3 bases from V and 7 bases from J; bases unmatched to any gene: 5. CDR3 length equals 12 residues. Germline values: CDR1 DFQATT, CDR2 SNEGSKA (reference sequence).

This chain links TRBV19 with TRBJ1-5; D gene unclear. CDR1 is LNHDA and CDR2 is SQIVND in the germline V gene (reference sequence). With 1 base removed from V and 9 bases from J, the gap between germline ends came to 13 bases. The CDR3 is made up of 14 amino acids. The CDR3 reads CASSIAAAGGPQHF. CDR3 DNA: TGTGCCAGTAGTATAGCGGCGGCGGGTGGGCCCCAGCATTTT. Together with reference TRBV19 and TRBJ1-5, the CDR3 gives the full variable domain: DGGITQSPKYLFRKEGQNVTLSCEQNLNHDAMYWYRQDPGQGLRLIYYSQIVNDFQKGDIAEGYSVSREKKESFPLTVTSAQKNPTAFYLCASSIAAAGGPQHFGDGTRLSIL.

CDR3 DNA: TGTGCCAGCTCACCAGCGGTAATTTCCACTGAAGCTTTCTTT. Amino acids: CASSPAVISTEAFF. The V and J genes are TRBV18 and TRBJ1-1; D remains unclear. V lost 2 bases and J lost 4, with 11 bases in between. This CDR3 is built from 14 residues. Germline CDR1 is KGHSH and CDR2 is LQKENI.

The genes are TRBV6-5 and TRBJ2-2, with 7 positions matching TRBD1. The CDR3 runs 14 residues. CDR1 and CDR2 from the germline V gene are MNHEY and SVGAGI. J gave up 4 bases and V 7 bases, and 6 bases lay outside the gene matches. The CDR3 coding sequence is TGTGCCAGCAACAGGGGATCGGGCACCGGGGAGCTGTTTTTT. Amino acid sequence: CASNRGSGTGELFF.

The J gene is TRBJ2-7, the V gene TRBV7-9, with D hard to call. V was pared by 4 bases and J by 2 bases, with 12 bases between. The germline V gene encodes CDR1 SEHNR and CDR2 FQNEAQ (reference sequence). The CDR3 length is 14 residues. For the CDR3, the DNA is TGTGCCAGCAGCTCATCACTCATCCCCTACGAGCAGTACTTC. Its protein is CASSSSLIPYEQYF.

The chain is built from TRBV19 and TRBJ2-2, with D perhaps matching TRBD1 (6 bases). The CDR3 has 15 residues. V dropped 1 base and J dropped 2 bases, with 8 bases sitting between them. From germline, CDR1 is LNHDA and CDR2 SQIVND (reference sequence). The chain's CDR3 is CASSIGTVNTGELFF. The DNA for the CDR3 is TGTGCCAGTAGTATAGGGACAGTTAACACCGGGGAGCTGTTTTTT.

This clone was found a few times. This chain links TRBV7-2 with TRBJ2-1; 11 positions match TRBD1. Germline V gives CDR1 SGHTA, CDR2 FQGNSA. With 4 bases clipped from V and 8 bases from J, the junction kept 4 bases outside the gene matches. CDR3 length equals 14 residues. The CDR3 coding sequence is TGTGCCAGCAGCTCGGGACAGGGGGTTGATGAGCAGTTCTTC. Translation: CASSSGQGVDEQFF. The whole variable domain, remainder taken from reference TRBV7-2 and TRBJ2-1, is GAGVSQSPSNKVTEKGKDVELRCDPISGHTALYWYRQSLGQGLEFLIYFQGNSAPDKSGLPSDRFSAERTGGSVSTLTIQRTQQEDSAVYLCASSSGQGVDEQFFGPGTRLTVL.

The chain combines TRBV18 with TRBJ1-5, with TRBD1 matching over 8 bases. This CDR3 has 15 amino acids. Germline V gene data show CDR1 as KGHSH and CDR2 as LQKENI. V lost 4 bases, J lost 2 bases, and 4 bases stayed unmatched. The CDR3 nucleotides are TGTGCCAGCTCACTAGGGGGACAGGGCAATCAGCCCCAGCATTTT. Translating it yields CASSLGGQGNQPQHF.

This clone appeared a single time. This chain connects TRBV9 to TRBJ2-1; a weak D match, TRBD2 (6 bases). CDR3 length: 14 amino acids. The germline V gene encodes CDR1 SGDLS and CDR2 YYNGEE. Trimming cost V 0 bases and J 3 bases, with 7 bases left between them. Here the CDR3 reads CASSVAGVYNEQFF. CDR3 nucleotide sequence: TGTGCCAGCAGCGTAGCGGGAGTCTACAATGAGCAGTTCTTC.

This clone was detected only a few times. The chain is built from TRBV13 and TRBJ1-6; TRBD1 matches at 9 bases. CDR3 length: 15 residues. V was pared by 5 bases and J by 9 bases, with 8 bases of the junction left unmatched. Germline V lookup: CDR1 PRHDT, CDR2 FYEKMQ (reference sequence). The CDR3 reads CASSDGQGLGSPLHF. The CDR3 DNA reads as TGTGCCAGCAGCGACGGACAGGGGCTGGGTTCACCCCTCCACTTT.

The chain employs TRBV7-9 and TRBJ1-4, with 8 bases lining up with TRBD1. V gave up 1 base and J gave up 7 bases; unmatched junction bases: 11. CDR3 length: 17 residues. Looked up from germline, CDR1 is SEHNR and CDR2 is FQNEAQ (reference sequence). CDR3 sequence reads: CASSLGGGGQGAEKLFF. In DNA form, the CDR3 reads TGTGCCAGCAGCTTAGGTGGAGGAGGGCAGGGGGCTGAAAAACTGTTTTTT. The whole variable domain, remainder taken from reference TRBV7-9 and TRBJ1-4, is DTGVSQNPRHKITKRGQNVTFRCDPISEHNRLYWYRQTLGQGPEFLTYFQNEAQLEKSRLLSDRFSAERPKGSFSTLEIQRTEQGDSAMYLCASSLGGGGQGAEKLFFGSGTQLSVL.

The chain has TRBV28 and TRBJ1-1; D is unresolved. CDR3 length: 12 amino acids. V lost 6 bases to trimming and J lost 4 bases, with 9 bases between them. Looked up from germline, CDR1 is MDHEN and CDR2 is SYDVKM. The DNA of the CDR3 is TGTGCCAGCAGCCTGGGCCGCACTGAAGCTTTCTTT. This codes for CASSLGRTEAFF.

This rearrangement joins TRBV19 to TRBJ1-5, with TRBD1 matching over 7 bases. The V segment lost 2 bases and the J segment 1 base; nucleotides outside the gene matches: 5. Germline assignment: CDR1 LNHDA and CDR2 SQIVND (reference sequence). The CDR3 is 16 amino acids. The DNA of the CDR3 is TGTGCCAGTAGTATATATCCAGGGGGAAGCAATCAGCCCCAGCATTTT. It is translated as CASSIYPGGSNQPQHF.

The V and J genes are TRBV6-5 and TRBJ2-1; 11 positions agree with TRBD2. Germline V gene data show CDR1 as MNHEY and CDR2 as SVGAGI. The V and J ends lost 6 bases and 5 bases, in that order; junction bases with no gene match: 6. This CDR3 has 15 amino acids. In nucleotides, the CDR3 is TGTGCCAGCAGGCAACTAGCGGGAGTAAACAATGAGCAGTTCTTC. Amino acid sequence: CASRQLAGVNNEQFF.

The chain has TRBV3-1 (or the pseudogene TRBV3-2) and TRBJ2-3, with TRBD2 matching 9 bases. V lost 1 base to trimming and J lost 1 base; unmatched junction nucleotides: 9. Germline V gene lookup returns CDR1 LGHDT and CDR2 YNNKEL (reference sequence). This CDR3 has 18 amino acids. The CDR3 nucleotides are TGTGCCAGCAGCCAAGTCTGGCGGGAGGGCCTTGGCACAGATACGCAGTATTTT. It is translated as CASSQVWREGLGTDTQYF.

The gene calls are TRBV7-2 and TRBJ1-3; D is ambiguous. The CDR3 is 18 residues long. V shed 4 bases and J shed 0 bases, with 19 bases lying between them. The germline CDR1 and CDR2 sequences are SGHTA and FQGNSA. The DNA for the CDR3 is TGTGCCAGCAGCTCCCAACCTTTTGCGGGCATCTCTGGAAACACCATATATTTT. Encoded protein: CASSSQPFAGISGNTIYF.

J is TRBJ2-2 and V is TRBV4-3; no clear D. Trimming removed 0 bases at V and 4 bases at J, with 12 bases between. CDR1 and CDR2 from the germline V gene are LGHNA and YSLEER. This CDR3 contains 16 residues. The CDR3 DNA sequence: TGCGCCAGCAGCCAAGACCCAGGCCTGGGCACCGGGGAGCTGTTTTTT. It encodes CASSQDPGLGTGELFF.